This is a list of T cell receptor beta chains from one sample in a study of OX40 agonist ivuxolimab in advanced cancers. Clones were read by immunoSEQ multiplex PCR, and TCRdb kept only the in-frame ones, dropping some. The table shows 58,000 or so clones, with approximately 87% occurring only once. Specimen: CD4+ or CD8+ T cells sorted from blood, collected in a trial of the OX40 agonist ivuxolimab. These receptor sequences come from an adult with an advanced solid tumor such as melanoma, head and neck, liver or kidney cancer. CDR3s include the opening cysteine and the closing phenylalanine or tryptophan. A D gene is named only where the DNA matches it firmly.

v_call	d_call	j_call	cdr3_aa	cdr3_nt
TRBV27	-	TRBJ2-5	CASSLGLTGGETQYF	TGTGCCAGCAGTTTGGGGCTCACTGGCGGGGAGACCCAGTACTTC
TRBV6-5	-	TRBJ2-2	CASSYRTANTGELFF	TGTGCCAGCAGTTACCGGACAGCGAACACCGGGGAGCTGTTTTTT
TRBV30	TRBD2	TRBJ2-7	CAWSRGLAGGTYEQYF	TGTGCCTGGAGCCGGGGACTAGCGGGGGGGACCTACGAGCAGTACTTC
TRBV6-1	TRBD2	TRBJ2-1	CASIPNRGGYNEQFF	TGTGCCAGCATTCCCAATCGGGGGGGATACAATGAGCAGTTCTTC
TRBV10-3	-	TRBJ1-5	CAISESNGGNQPQHF	TGTGCCATCAGTGAGTCGAACGGGGGCAATCAGCCCCAGCATTTT
TRBV2	-	TRBJ1-6	CASSEALPLHF	TGTGCCAGCAGTGAAGCGCTTCCCCTCCACTTT
TRBV7-9	-	TRBJ2-1	CASSFTEPFNEQFF	TGTGCCAGCAGCTTTACCGAGCCCTTCAATGAGCAGTTCTTC
TRBV5-4	-	TRBJ1-2	CATQQGSDSYGYTF	TGTGCCACCCAACAGGGTTCCGACAGCTATGGCTACACCTTC
TRBV10-3	-	TRBJ1-1	CAISEGQGEAFF	TGTGCCATCAGTGAGGGGCAGGGAGAAGCTTTCTTT
TRBV27	-	TRBJ1-5	CASSLMSTERQPQHF	TGTGCCAGCAGTTTAATGTCCACCGAACGTCAGCCCCAGCATTTT
TRBV28	-	TRBJ1-5	CASSSRGLDQPQHF	TGTGCCAGCAGTTCAAGGGGGTTGGATCAGCCCCAGCATTTT
TRBV19	-	TRBJ2-3	CASTPTSTRTDTQYF	TGTGCCAGTACCCCGACTAGTACCCGCACAGATACGCAGTATTTT